This T cell receptor (beta chain) was retrieved from a study of memory CD4+ T cells and cytomegalovirus serostatus. Turning to the study itself: This sample comes from healthy Belgian adults, fewer than 10 CMV seropositive, about 23 seronegative.

This table comes from immunoSEQ multiplex PCR, and its TCRdb copy is limited to in-frame clones, with some not included. The sample has 40,000 to 55,000 clones; approximately 82% are singletons. This CDR3 region has 15 residues. Notes on this clone: The antigen is not known.

The sort gate was single viable CD3+CD4+CD8-CD45RO+ cells for memory CD4+ T cells. Positive selection with CD4 microbeads enriched total CD4+ T cells. General study findings and limits: Each of 67 CMV-associated TCRbeta sequences occurred in one to five individuals. A US-trained random forest predicted CMV serostatus with median AUC around 0.9.

Material: memory CD4+ T cells from blood. The TCR was taken from an adult in good health and CMV-seronegative. The chain has TRBV21-1 and TRBJ1-4; the listed D gene, TRBD1, was not tested against the DNA. TRBV21-1 is tagged as a pseudogene. Here the CDR3 reads CASSKRRGTEEKLFF. As DNA, the CDR3 is TGTGCCAGCAGCAAAAGAAGGGGGACAGAGGAAAAACTGTTTTTT.